The 13 T cell receptor beta chains in this list originate from one sample, sequenced in a study of T-cell reconstitution after alpha-beta-depleted transplantation in children. For TCRbeta, the library was prepared with unique molecular identifiers. In TCRdb, the PCR reads were re-called with MiXCR into one record per CDR3 protein. This table holds about 490,000 distinct CDR3 sequences, over 9.5% found once. The sequencing used PBMCs, collected before TCRalphabeta/CD19-depleted stem cell transplant. These receptors all come from a child aged 2-15 years with inherited bone marrow failure, due to receive a stem cell transplant.

This clonotype occurred many times. The chain joins TRBV6-1 to TRBJ2-7; 9 bases fit TRBD2. Trimming cost V 10 bases and J 7 bases; bases outside gene matches: 14. Germline loops: CDR1 MNHNS, CDR2 SASEGT. The CDR3 has 14 residues. CDR3 in DNA: TGTGCCACCAGATTGGCTAGCGGGACTTTAGAGCAGTACTTC. Its protein is CATRLASGTLEQYF.

This clonotype was counted between two and nine times. The J gene is TRBJ2-7, the V gene TRBV11-2, with TRBD2 matching 9 bases. Germline V gene sequence: CDR1 SGHAT, CDR2 FQNNGV. The trim removed 3 bases at V and 6 bases at J, leaving 12 bases unmatched. This CDR3 has 16 residues. The CDR3 nucleotides are TGTGCCAGCAGCTTTTGGGATCCTAGCGGGATAGTCGAGCAGTACTTC. Its protein product is CASSFWDPSGIVEQYF.

This clonotype was picked up many times. The rearrangement uses TRBV12-3 or TRBV12-4 and TRBJ2-3; 7 nucleotides match TRBD2. The CDR3 is made up of 15 amino acids. V trimming: 5 bases; J trimming: 0 bases; junction bases outside the gene matches: 5. CDR3 bases: TGTGCCAGCAGTCCGCTAGCGGTTAGCACAGATACGCAGTATTTT. Translation: CASSPLAVSTDTQYF.

In its sample, this clonotype was seen many times. The chain joins TRBV29-1 to TRBJ2-3; no clear D gene. This CDR3 region has 12 residues. Trimming took off 3 bases at V and 3 bases at J, with 7 bases between the two ends. Germline CDR1 SQVTM, CDR2 ANQGSEA. CDR3 nucleotide sequence: TGCAGCGTTGAGTGGGGAACAGATACGCAGTATTTT. It encodes CSVEWGTDTQYF.

This clonotype came up many times. V usage is TRBV20-1 and J usage is TRBJ2-7; TRBD2 aligns across 8 bases. V lost 6 bases, J lost 0 bases, and 4 bases stayed unmatched. Looked up from germline, CDR1 is DFQATT and CDR2 is SNEGSKA (reference sequence). The CDR3 sequence is 13 residues long. DNA of the CDR3: TGCAGTGCCACCGGGACTAGCTCCTACGAGCAGTACTTC. Protein: CSATGTSSYEQYF.

Ten or more counts support this clonotype. The DNA for the CDR3 is TGTGCCAGCAGCTTAGGACTAGCGGGGCCAGGGGGCAATGAGCAGTTCTTC. Translation: CASSLGLAGPGGNEQFF. The V gene is TRBV7-6, the J gene TRBJ2-1; TRBD2 agrees at 11 bases. Germline loops: CDR1 SGHVS, CDR2 FNYEAQ. The CDR3 has 17 residues. Trimming at V came to 1 base and at J to 6 bases, leaving 8 bases not matched to a gene. The entire variable domain, with the rest obtained from reference TRBV7-6 and TRBJ2-1, is as follows: GAGVSQSPRYKVTKRGQDVALRCDPISGHVSLYWYRQALGQGPEFLTYFNYEAQQDKSGLPNDRFSAERPEGSISTLTIQRTEQRDSAMYRCASSLGLAGPGGNEQFFGPGTRLTVL.

In this sample, this clonotype turned up many times. The V gene is TRBV7-8, the J gene TRBJ2-1; 10 bases fit TRBD2. Trimming at V came to 2 bases and at J to 3 bases, leaving 4 bases not matched to a gene. Germline loops: CDR1 SGHVS, CDR2 FQNEAQ. There are 16 residues in the CDR3. In DNA form, the CDR3 reads TGTGCCAGCAGCTTATCCCGACTAGCGGGCTACAATGAGCAGTTCTTC. Amino acids: CASSLSRLAGYNEQFF.

This clonotype was counted a single time. Being one base from a much bigger clone, this may be a read error. V is TRBV4-3 and J is TRBJ2-7, with D tentatively TRBD2 (5 bases). The V gene's germline CDR1 is LGHNA and CDR2 YSLEER. The CDR3 runs 14 residues. Trimming removed 1 base from V and 4 bases from J, with 11 bases in between. The CDR3 nucleotides are TGCGCCAGCAGCCAAGTTTTGGAGGTTTACGAGCAGTACTTC. Residues: CASSQVLEVYEQYF.

In its sample, this clonotype was seen many times. The chain recombines TRBV12-3 or TRBV12-4 with TRBJ2-7; D is ambiguous. This CDR3 region has 12 residues. Deletions cut 2 bases from V and 7 bases from J, with 9 bases between. The CDR3 protein is CASSLSGLEQYF. The CDR3 bases are TGTGCCAGCAGTTTATCCGGGCTGGAGCAGTACTTC.

This clonotype was picked up many times. This chain links TRBV5-1 with TRBJ2-3; perhaps TRBD1 as D (5 bases). The CDR3 is made up of 17 amino acids. V was clipped by 4 bases and J by 0 bases, with 18 bases between them. The germline V gene has CDR1 SGHRS and CDR2 YFSETQ. Written as DNA, the CDR3 is TGCGCCAGCAGCCCGAGCACAGGAGTAATAAGCACAGATACGCAGTATTTT. Translation gives CASSPSTGVISTDTQYF. The complete variable domain, with remaining parts taken from reference TRBV5-1 and TRBJ2-3, reads KAGVTQTPRYLIKTRGQQVTLSCSPISGHRSVSWYQQTPGQGLQFLFEYFSETQRNKGNFPGRFSGRQFSNSRSEMNVSTLELGDSALYLCASSPSTGVISTDTQYFGPGTRLTVL.

The chain combines TRBV28 with TRBJ2-5, with D possibly matching TRBD2 (5 bases). The V and J ends lost 7 bases and 5 bases respectively, with 32 bases between them. Germline lookup yields CDR1 MDHEN and CDR2 SYDVKM. CDR3 length equals 19 residues. The CDR3 region is CASTPALDVPRPSWETQYF. CDR3 nucleotide sequence: TGTGCCAGCACCCCCGCACTGGACGTACCGAGGCCTAGCTGGGAGACCCAGTACTTC.

This clonotype was observed a handful of times. The rearrangement links TRBV19 to TRBJ1-1; D gene ambiguous. V was cut by 6 bases and J by 3 bases, with 11 bases left in between. The CDR3 covers 13 residues. Germline assignment: CDR1 LNHDA and CDR2 SQIVND (reference sequence). The CDR3 region has the DNA TGTGCCAGTAGGGGGAAATCGTACACTGAAGCTTTCTTT. Its protein is CASRGKSYTEAFF. The whole variable domain, filled in from reference TRBV19 and TRBJ1-1, reads DGGITQSPKYLFRKEGQNVTLSCEQNLNHDAMYWYRQDPGQGLRLIYYSQIVNDFQKGDIAEGYSVSREKKESFPLTVTSAQKNPTAFYLCASRGKSYTEAFFGQGTRLTVV.

The rearrangement joins TRBV7-7 to TRBJ2-1; D perhaps matches TRBD1 (5 bases). Germline CDR1 reads SSHAT; CDR2 reads FNYEAQ (reference sequence). Trimming took 1 base from V and 5 from J, leaving 9 bases between them. The CDR3 is 14 residues long. The CDR3 coding sequence is TGTGCCAGCAGCTTAGGTGAAGGGGACAATGAGCAGTTCTTC. Protein sequence: CASSLGEGDNEQFF.